The clone carrying this T cell receptor (beta chain) was picked up a small number of times. The antigen is unknown. One entry per CDR3 protein results from TCRdb running MiXCR on the RT-PCR reads. The table has about 540,000 distinct CDR3 sequences, roughly 25% seen once; the top ten hold 2.5% to 3%. The data are from a study of response to subunit inactivated influenza vaccine. The study's findings and limits: The authors suggested that every seasonal influenza vaccination recruits few new T cells.

The data also belong to a second study, concerning T cells expressing NK-cell markers. That report notes: For TCR beta, cDNA was produced by 5'RACE template switching with UMIs. According to the study, TCR beta repertoires originated from sorted CD3+CD56+NKG2C+, CD3+CD56+NKG2C- and CD3+CD56-NKG2C+ T cells. For six donors, the dominant NKG2C+ clonotypes made up about 1.0-7.0% of their CD8+ T cells.

The sequence was collected from a man between 50 and 59 years old who received an inactivated influenza vaccine. Material: CD4+ T cells sorted from PBMCs, obtained less than 13 days after vaccination.

In DNA form, the CDR3 reads TGTGCCAGCAGTTTATTCGGGATGGCCAAAAACATTCAGTACTTC. This sequence encodes CASSLFGMAKNIQYF. This chain links TRBV12-3 or TRBV12-4 with TRBJ2-4; tentative D call: TRBD2 (5 bases). Trimming shortened V by 2 bases and J by 1 base, and 9 bases separated the two germline ends. The CDR3 has 15 amino acids.